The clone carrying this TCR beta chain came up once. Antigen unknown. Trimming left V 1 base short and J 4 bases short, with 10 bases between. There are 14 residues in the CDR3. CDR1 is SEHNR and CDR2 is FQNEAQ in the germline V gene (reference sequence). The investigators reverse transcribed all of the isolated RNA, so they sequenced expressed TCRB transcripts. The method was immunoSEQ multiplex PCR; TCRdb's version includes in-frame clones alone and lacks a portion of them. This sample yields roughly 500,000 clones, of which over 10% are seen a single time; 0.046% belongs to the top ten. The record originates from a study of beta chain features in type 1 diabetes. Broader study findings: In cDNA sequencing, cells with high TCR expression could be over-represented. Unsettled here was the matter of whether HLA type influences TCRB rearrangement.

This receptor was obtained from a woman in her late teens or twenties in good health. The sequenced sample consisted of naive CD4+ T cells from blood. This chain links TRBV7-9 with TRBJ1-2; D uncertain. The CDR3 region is CASSLEVRFYGYTF. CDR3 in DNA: TGTGCCAGCAGCTTAGAGGTCAGGTTCTATGGCTACACCTTC.